These 18 T cell receptor beta chains were all obtained from the same sample, sequenced in a study of CD8 T cells in ankylosing spondylitis. The study's findings and limits: In ankylosing spondylitis blood, a motif of roughly eight highly homologous TCR beta variants appeared characteristic.

These receptors' antigens are unknown. TCRdb called the 5' RACE reads again in MiXCR, with one record for every CDR3 protein. The sample shows hundreds of thousands of distinct CDR3 sequences, roughly 26% of them seen only once. The source material was blood, either unsorted or a sorted T cell fraction (not recorded which). These TCRs come from a male donor with ankylosing spondylitis.

The chain carries TRBV3-1 and TRBJ1-5, with 10 positions matching TRBD1. In germline, CDR1 is LGHDT, CDR2 YNNKEL (reference sequence). This CDR3 contains 16 residues. Unmatched junction bases numbered 2, after V lost 1 base and J lost 2 bases. CDR3 sequence: CASSQGGTGGNQPQHF. CDR3 DNA sequence: TGTGCCAGCAGCCAAGGTGGGACAGGGGGCAATCAGCCCCAGCATTTT.

The chain uses TRBV11-1 and TRBJ2-3; weak D call: TRBD2 (7 bases). The V end lost 0 bases, the J end lost 2 bases, and 27 bases lay between the germline ends. There are 21 residues in the CDR3. Germline V gene sequence: CDR1 SGHAT, CDR2 FQDESV (reference sequence). For the CDR3, the DNA is TGTGCCAGCAGCTTAGCGGGGGTAGCCCCCGCGAACGGGGGGCCCACAGATACGCAGTATTTT. It specifies CASSLAGVAPANGGPTDTQYF.

CDR3 residues: CSARLASSYNEQFF. The CDR3 nucleotides are TGCAGTGCTAGGCTAGCGAGCTCCTACAATGAGCAGTTCTTC. This chain links TRBV20-1 with TRBJ2-1; D may be TRBD2 (6 bases). V was pared by 3 bases and J by 0 bases, with 9 bases between. CDR3 length: 14 residues. Germline V gene sequence: CDR1 DFQATT, CDR2 SNEGSKA (reference sequence).

There are many counts of this clonotype. The rearrangement links TRBV30 to TRBJ2-2; D uncertain. This CDR3 region has 14 residues. V dropped 2 bases and J dropped 5 bases, with 12 bases sitting between them. CDR1 and CDR2 (germline): GTSNPN, SVGIG (reference sequence). DNA for the CDR3: TGTGCCTGGAGTAGAATGGGTACGACCGGGGAGCTGTTTTTT. This gives the protein CAWSRMGTTGELFF.

V is TRBV5-1 and J is TRBJ2-5; D is unresolved. CDR3 length equals 14 residues. In germline, CDR1 is SGHRS, CDR2 YFSETQ. Trimming took off 6 bases at V and 4 bases at J, with 16 bases between the two ends. The CDR3 DNA is TGCGCCAGCAACCTCAAGAATAGTGGAGAGACCCAGTACTTC. This translates into CASNLKNSGETQYF.

The gene calls are TRBV5-1 and TRBJ1-3; the D gene is possibly TRBD1 (5 bases). Per germline, CDR1 SGHRS and CDR2 YFSETQ. V was trimmed by 4 bases and J by 3 bases, leaving 11 bases between them. The CDR3 loop spans 14 amino acids. CDR3 sequence: CASSPGDIGNTIYF. DNA for the CDR3: TGCGCCAGCAGCCCGGGGGATATTGGAAACACCATATATTTT.

The rearrangement joins TRBV10-2 to TRBJ2-7, with D unresolved. CDR1 and CDR2 (germline): WSHSY, SAAADI. This CDR3 spans 13 amino acids. V was pared by 2 bases and J by 3 bases, with 8 bases between. CDR3 amino acids: CASSEKRNYEQYV. The CDR3 nucleotides are TGCGCCAGCAGTGAGAAGCGAAACTACGAGCAGTACGTC.

The CDR3 DNA reads TGTGCCAGCAGCCAAGAGAGCGGACAGCTAACTTATAATTCACCCCTCCACTTT. Protein: CASSQESGQLTYNSPLHF. J is TRBJ1-6 and V is TRBV3-1; TRBD1 might be the D (6 bases). From germline, CDR1 is LGHDT and CDR2 YNNKEL (reference sequence). The CDR3 loop spans 18 amino acids. The V and J ends lost 0 bases and 4 bases respectively, with 16 bases between them.

The chain uses TRBV20-1 and TRBJ2-3, with TRBD1 identical over 8 bases. This CDR3 comprises 15 residues. Germline lookup yields CDR1 DFQATT and CDR2 SNEGSKA (reference sequence). The junction had 12 bases not matched to a gene; V was cut back by 6 bases and J by 4 bases. CDR3 nucleotide sequence: TGCAGTGCCGGGGTGAGGCAGGGGGCCGCAGATACGCAGTATTTT. It translates to CSAGVRQGAADTQYF.

The chain links TRBV20-1 to TRBJ2-5; 11 bases are shared with TRBD2. Germline CDR1 and CDR2: DFQATT and SNEGSKA (reference sequence). This CDR3 has 14 residues. The junction had 3 bases not matched to a gene; V was cut back by 6 bases and J by 0 bases. CDR3 protein: CSARLAGYQETQYF. CDR3 nucleotide sequence: TGCAGTGCGCGACTAGCGGGATACCAAGAGACCCAGTACTTC.

This chain joins TRBV24-1 and TRBJ2-2; D remains ambiguous. The CDR3 has 16 amino acids. V was trimmed by 0 bases and J by 2 bases, leaving 9 bases between them. Germline-derived CDR1 and CDR2 are KGHDR and SFDVKD. CDR3 in amino acids: CATSDLKGLNTGELFF. The CDR3 region has the DNA TGTGCCACCAGTGATTTGAAGGGCCTTAACACCGGGGAGCTGTTTTTT.

This clonotype was seen more than once but under ten times. The chain uses TRBV7-2 and TRBJ1-5, with D uncertain. CDR3 length: 13 residues. Per the germline V gene, CDR1 is SGHTA and CDR2 is FQGNSA. Trimming cost V 5 bases and J 11 bases, with 16 bases left between them. The CDR3 coding sequence is TGTGCCAGCAGCCCCAACATGGCCGGGGCCCAGCATTTT. Protein product: CASSPNMAGAQHF. Filled out from reference TRBV7-2 and TRBJ1-5, the complete variable domain reads GAGVSQSPSNKVTEKGKDVELRCDPISGHTALYWYRQSLGQGLEFLIYFQGNSAPDKSGLPSDRFSAERTGGSVSTLTIQRTQQEDSAVYLCASSPNMAGAQHFGDGTRLSIL.

This chain uses TRBV4-2 with TRBJ2-1; 11 nucleotides match TRBD2. The length of the CDR3 is 16 residues. After removal of 1 base from V and 9 bases from J, the junction contained 8 bases not matched to a gene. Germline V gene sequence: CDR1 LGHNA, CDR2 YNFKEQ. The CDR3: CASSQGLAGGQGEQFF. The CDR3 DNA sequence: TGTGCCAGCAGCCAAGGGCTAGCGGGAGGTCAGGGTGAGCAGTTCTTC.

At least ten counts were recorded for this clonotype. The J gene is TRBJ2-1, the V gene TRBV7-2; TRBD1 matches at 9 bases. The CDR3 is 16 amino acids. Germline V gene data show CDR1 as SGHTA and CDR2 as FQGNSA. V gave up 3 bases and J gave up 2 bases; unmatched junction bases: 5. CDR3 sequence (DNA): TGTGCCAGCAGCTTCCGGGGACAGGGAGCCTACAATGAGCAGTTCTTC. Translating it yields CASSFRGQGAYNEQFF.

About this clonotype itself: At one end the junction does not follow the germline gene, possibly because of a read error. The V and J genes are TRBV20-1 and TRBJ1-2; D is uncertain. From germline, CDR1 is DFQATT and CDR2 SNEGSKA (reference sequence). The CDR3 extends over 12 amino acids. The CDR3 coding sequence is TGCAGTGCCAGAGTTCTTAACTATGGCTACACCTTC. Protein product: CSARVLNYGYTF.

This clonotype showed up just a few times. The genes are TRBV6-1 and TRBJ2-7; TRBD1 is a possible D gene (5 bases). With 10 bases removed from V and 1 base from J, the gap between germline ends came to 17 bases. The CDR3 loop spans 14 amino acids. The germline V gene has CDR1 MNHNS and CDR2 SASEGT. The CDR3 loop is CATSLPGISYEQYV. The CDR3 nucleotides read TGTGCCACCTCACTGCCAGGGATTTCCTACGAGCAGTACGTC.

This clonotype was recorded at least ten times. J is TRBJ1-3 and V is TRBV7-2; the D is unclear. CDR1 and CDR2 (germline): SGHTA, FQGNSA. The CDR3 sequence is 15 residues long. Trimming took off 4 bases at V and 0 bases at J, with 10 bases between the two ends. The CDR3 coding sequence is TGTGCCAGCAGCTCGAGCGGTAGCTCTGGAAACACCATATATTTT. This translates into CASSSSGSSGNTIYF.

This clonotype was seen a handful of times. The rearrangement joins TRBV11-3 to TRBJ1-2; D gene unclear. Trimming cost V 0 bases and J 4 bases, with 6 bases left between them. CDR1 is SGHNT and CDR2 is YENEEA in the germline V gene. This CDR3 contains 13 residues. The CDR3 bases are TGTGCCAGCAGCTTAGATCTGTTCTATGGCTACACCTTC. The encoded protein is CASSLDLFYGYTF.